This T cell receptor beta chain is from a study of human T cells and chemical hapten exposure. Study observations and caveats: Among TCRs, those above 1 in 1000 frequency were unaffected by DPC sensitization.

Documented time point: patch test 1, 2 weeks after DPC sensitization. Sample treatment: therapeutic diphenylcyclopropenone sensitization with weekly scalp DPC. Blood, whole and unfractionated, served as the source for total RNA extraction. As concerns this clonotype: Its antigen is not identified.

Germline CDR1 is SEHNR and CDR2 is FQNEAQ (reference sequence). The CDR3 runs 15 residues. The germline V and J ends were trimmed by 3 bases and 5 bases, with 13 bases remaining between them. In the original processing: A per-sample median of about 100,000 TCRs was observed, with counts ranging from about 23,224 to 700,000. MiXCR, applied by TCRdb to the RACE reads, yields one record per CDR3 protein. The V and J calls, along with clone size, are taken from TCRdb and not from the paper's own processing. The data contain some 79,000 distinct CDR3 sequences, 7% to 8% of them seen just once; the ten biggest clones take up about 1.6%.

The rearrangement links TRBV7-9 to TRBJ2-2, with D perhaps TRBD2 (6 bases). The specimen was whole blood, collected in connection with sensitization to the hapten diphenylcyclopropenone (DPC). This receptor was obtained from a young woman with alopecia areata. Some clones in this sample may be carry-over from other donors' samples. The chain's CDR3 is CASSFWAGTTGELFF. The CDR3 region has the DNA TGTGCCAGCAGCTTCTGGGCGGGAACGACCGGGGAGCTGTTTTTT.